This T cell receptor (beta chain) was sequenced for a study of vaccination effects on CD4 cells after COVID-19. About the research overall: Either the BNT162b2 or mRNA-1273 vaccine was given to participants in two doses. Overall study findings and caveats: Few convalescent patients, and no early post-infection timepoints, were available to the study. Only 1 of 255 vaccine-induced clones from healthy vaccinees cross-reacted with common cold coronaviruses.

Sequencing was preceded by expansion of antigen-specific CD4+ T cells with viral peptide pools in the ViraFEST assay. Subsequent to ten to eleven days of culture, CD4+ T cells were isolated. Vaccine recipients, nucleocapsid antibody negative, had no prior SARS-CoV-2 infection. The table came from immunoSEQ multiplex PCR; TCRdb's copy has only in-frame clones and leaves some out. The sample comprises 62,000 or so clones, about four fifths of which are singletons, and 10% to 15% rests with the top ten. A note on this clone: Its antigen is not identified.

Germline-derived CDR1 and CDR2 are SGHTA and FQGNSA. The V gene lost 1 base and the J gene lost 5 bases, with 10 bases spanning the gap. CDR3 length: 14 amino acids. Material: CD4+ T cells from PBMCs cultured with SARS-CoV-2 spike peptides, obtained before COVID-19 vaccination. This receptor was obtained from a human donor who received a COVID-19 vaccine. This chain uses TRBV7-2 with TRBJ2-3; unclear D gene. CDR3 region: CASSLVPRVDTQYF. The CDR3 DNA is TGTGCCAGCAGCTTAGTCCCACGGGTAGATACGCAGTATTTT.